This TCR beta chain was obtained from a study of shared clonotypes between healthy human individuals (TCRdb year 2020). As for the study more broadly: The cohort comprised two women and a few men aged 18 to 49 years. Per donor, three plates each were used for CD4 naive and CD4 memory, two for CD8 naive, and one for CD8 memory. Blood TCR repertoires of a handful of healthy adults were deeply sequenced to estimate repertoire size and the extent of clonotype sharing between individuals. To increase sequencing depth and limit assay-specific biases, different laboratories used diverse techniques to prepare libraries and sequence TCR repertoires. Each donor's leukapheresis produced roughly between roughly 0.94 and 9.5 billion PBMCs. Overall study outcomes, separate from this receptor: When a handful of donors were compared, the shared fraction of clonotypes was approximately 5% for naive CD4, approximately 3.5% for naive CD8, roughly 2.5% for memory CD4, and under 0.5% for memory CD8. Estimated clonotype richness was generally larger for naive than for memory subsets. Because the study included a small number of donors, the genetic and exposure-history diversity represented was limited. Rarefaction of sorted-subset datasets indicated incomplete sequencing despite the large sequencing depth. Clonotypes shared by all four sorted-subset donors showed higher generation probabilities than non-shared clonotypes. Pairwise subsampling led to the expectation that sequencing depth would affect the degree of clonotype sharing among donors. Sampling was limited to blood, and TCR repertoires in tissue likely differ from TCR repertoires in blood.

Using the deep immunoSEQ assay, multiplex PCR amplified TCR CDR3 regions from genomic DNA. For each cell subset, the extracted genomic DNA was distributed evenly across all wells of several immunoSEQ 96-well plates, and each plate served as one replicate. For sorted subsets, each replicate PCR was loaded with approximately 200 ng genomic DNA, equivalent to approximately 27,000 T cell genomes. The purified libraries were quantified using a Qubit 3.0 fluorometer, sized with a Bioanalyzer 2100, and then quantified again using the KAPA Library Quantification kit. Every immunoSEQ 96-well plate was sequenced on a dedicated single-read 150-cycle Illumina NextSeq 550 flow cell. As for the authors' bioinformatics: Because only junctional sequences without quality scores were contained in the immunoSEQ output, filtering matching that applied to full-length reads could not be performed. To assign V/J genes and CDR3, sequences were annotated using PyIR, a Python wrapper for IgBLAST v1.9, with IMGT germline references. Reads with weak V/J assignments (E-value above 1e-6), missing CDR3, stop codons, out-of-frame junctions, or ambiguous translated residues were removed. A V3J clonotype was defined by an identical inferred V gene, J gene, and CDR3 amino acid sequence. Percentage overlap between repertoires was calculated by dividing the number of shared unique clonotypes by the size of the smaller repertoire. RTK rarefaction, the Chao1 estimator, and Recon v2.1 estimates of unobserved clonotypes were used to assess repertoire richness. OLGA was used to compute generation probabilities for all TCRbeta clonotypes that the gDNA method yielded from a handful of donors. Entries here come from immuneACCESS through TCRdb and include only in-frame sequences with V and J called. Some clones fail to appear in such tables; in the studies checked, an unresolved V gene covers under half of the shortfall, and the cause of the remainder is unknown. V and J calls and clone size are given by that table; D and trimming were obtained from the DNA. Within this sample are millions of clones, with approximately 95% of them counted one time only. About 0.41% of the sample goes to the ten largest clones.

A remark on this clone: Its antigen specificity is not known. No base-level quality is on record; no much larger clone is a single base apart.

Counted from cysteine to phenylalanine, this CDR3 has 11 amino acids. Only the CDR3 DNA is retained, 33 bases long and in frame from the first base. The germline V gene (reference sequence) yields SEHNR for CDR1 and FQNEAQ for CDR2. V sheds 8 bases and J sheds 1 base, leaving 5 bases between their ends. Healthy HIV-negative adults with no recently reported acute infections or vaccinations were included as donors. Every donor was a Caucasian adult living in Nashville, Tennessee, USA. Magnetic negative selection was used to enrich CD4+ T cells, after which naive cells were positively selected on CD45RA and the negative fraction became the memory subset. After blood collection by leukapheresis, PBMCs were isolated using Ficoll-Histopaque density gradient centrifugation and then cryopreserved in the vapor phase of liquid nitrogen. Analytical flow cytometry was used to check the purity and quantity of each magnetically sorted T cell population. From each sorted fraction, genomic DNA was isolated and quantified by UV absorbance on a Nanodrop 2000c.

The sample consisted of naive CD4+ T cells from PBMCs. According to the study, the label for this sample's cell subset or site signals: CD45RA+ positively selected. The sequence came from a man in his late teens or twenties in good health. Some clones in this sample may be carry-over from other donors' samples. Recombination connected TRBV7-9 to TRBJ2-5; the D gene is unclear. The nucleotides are TGTGCCAGCGGGATCCAAGAGACCCAGTACTTC. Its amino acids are CASGIQETQYF.